The T cell receptor (beta chain) described here comes from a study of tumor-infiltrating lymphocytes in primary liver carcinoma. With a constant-region primer, TCR beta cDNA was made from about 0.5 ug of total RNA. Three nested multiplex PCR rounds of slightly modified ARM-PCR generated TCR beta libraries. PCR rounds one and two used TRBV1-TRBV30 forward primers with a C-beta reverse primer for 10 cycles each. TCRdb redid the calling of the multiplex PCR reads with MiXCR, one entry per CDR3 protein. This sample has under 200,000 distinct CDR3 sequences, with roughly 61% found just once. The ends lost 8 bases at V and 4 bases at J; junction bases unmatched: 16. The CDR3 spans 16 residues. Germline V gene lookup returns CDR1 SGHRS and CDR2 YFSETQ. The source of the blood RNA was unsorted whole blood, and germline DNA was extracted as well.

This clonotype was obtained from a woman aged 60-70 years with primary liver carcinoma and hepatitis B virus infection. Sequenced sample: peripheral blood. This sequence joins TRBV5-1 and TRBJ2-3, with 7 bases identical to TRBD2. The CDR3 coding sequence is TGCGCCAGATTCGTACGACTAAGCGGGAACCCAGATACGCAGTATTTT. It yields the protein CARFVRLSGNPDTQYF.